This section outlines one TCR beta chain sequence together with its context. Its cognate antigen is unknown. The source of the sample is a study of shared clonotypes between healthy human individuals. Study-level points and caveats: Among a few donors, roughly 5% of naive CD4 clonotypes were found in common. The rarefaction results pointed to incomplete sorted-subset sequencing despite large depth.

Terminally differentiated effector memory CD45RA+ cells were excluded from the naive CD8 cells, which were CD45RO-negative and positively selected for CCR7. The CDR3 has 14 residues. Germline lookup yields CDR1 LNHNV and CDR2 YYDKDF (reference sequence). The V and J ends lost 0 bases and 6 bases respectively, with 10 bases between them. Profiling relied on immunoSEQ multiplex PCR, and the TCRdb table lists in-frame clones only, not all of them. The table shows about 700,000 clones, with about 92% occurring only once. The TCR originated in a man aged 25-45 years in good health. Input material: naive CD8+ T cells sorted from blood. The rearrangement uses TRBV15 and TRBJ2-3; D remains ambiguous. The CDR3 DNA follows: TGTGCCACCAGCAGAGATCTTGGGGTTGATACGCAGTATTTT. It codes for CATSRDLGVDTQYF. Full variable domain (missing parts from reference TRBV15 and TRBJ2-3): DAMVIQNPRYQVTQFGKPVTLSCSQTLNHNVMYWYQQKSSQAPKLLFHYYDKDFNNEADTPDNFQSRRPNTSFCFLDIRSPGLGDTAMYLCATSRDLGVDTQYFGPGTRLTVL.